A single sample is the source of the 30 T cell receptor beta chains below, sequenced in a study of T cell responses to AZD1222 COVID-19 vaccine. The assay was immunoSEQ multiplex PCR, and TCRdb's table has in-frame clones only and misses some. Of roughly 180,000 clones listed, 80% to 95% are singletons. Sequenced material: peripheral blood, taken 28 days after the second AZD1222 dose. Receptor source: an adult who received the AZD1222 COVID-19 vaccine.

The J gene is TRBJ2-2, the V gene TRBV15; D gene unclear. Trimming left V 0 bases short and J 5 bases short, with 7 bases between. CDR3 length: 14 amino acids. Per the germline V gene, CDR1 is LNHNV and CDR2 is YYDKDF (reference sequence). CDR3 loop: CATSRDLRTGELFF. CDR3 DNA sequence: TGTGCCACCAGCAGAGATCTTCGAACCGGGGAGCTGTTTTTT.

The chain carries TRBV5-6 and TRBJ2-3; 11 nucleotides match TRBD2. Unmatched junction bases numbered 4, after V lost 1 base and J lost 0 bases. This CDR3 is built from 17 residues. The germline CDR1 and CDR2 sequences are SGHDT and YYEEEE. The CDR3: CASSLTTSGASTDTQYF. CDR3 nucleotides: TGTGCCAGCAGCTTGACGACTAGCGGGGCTAGCACAGATACGCAGTATTTT.

The chain is built from TRBV7-3 and TRBJ2-2, with D hard to call. This CDR3 spans 15 amino acids. The germline V and J ends were trimmed by 5 bases and 0 bases, with 10 bases remaining between them. Germline V lookup: CDR1 SGHTA, CDR2 FQGTGA. In DNA, the CDR3 is TGTGCCAGCAGCCGCGAGCCGGCGAACACCGGGGAGCTGTTTTTT. This sequence encodes CASSREPANTGELFF. Complete variable domain (other parts from reference TRBV7-3 and TRBJ2-2): GAGVSQTPSNKVTEKGKYVELRCDPISGHTALYWYRQSLGQGPEFLIYFQGTGAADDSGLPNDRFFAVRPEGSVSTLKIQRTERGDSAVYLCASSREPANTGELFFGEGSRLTVL.

The V call is TRBV7-3, the J call TRBJ2-3; D is uncertain. With 5 bases removed from V and 4 bases from J, the gap between germline ends came to 10 bases. From germline, CDR1 is SGHTA and CDR2 FQGTGA. This CDR3 is built from 13 residues. The CDR3: CASSTRPPDTQYF. For the CDR3, the DNA is TGTGCCAGCAGCACCCGTCCCCCAGATACGCAGTATTTT.

The chain is built from TRBV9 and TRBJ2-3; perhaps TRBD1 as D (5 bases). Germline V gene data show CDR1 as SGDLS and CDR2 as YYNGEE. This CDR3 is built from 16 residues. V lost 0 bases, J lost 2 bases, and 13 bases lay in between. Here the CDR3 DNA reads TGTGCCAGCAGCGTAGCCCCAGGGCCTCTCACAGATACGCAGTATTTT. It is translated as CASSVAPGPLTDTQYF.

V gene TRBV4-1 combines with J gene TRBJ2-7; D unclear. The CDR3 totals 14 residues. Germline lookup yields CDR1 MGHRA and CDR2 YSYEKL. Trimming removed 0 bases at V and 4 bases at J, with 10 bases between. For the CDR3, the DNA is TGCGCCAGCAGCCAAGAGAACCGTGATTACGAGCAGTACTTC. It encodes CASSQENRDYEQYF.

V is TRBV6-5 and J is TRBJ1-3; D gene unclear. V gave up 2 bases and J gave up 4 bases, with 9 bases separating them. CDR3 size: 14 residues. Germline CDR1 is MNHEY and CDR2 is SVGAGI. The CDR3 DNA reads TGTGCCAGCAGTTACACCCGAGGGGGAAACACCATATATTTT. Protein: CASSYTRGGNTIYF.

The chain recombines TRBV7-6 with TRBJ1-5, with a weak D call TRBD1 (5 bases). CDR3 length equals 15 residues. Trimming took off 2 bases at V and 7 bases at J, with 15 bases between the two ends. Germline V CDR1 and CDR2: SGHVS, FNYEAQ. CDR3: CASSLSAGQGQPQHF. The CDR3 nucleotides read TGTGCCAGCAGCTTATCCGCAGGGCAGGGCCAGCCCCAGCATTTT.

The genes are TRBV4-3 and TRBJ2-7, with TRBD2 as a possible D gene (5 bases). Trimming took 4 bases from V and 2 from J, leaving 12 bases between them. Germline loops: CDR1 LGHNA, CDR2 YSLEER. CDR3 size: 14 residues. CDR3 protein: CASSPYGGPYEQYF. CDR3 in DNA: TGCGCCAGCAGCCCCTACGGAGGTCCCTACGAGCAGTACTTC.

This clone was found once. V gene TRBV4-2 combines with J gene TRBJ2-5; D uncertain. Per the germline V gene, CDR1 is LGHNA and CDR2 is YNFKEQ. CDR3 length: 13 amino acids. The V end lost 0 bases, the J end lost 3 bases, and 5 bases lay between the germline ends. The CDR3 is CASSQEAKETQYF. CDR3 in DNA: TGTGCCAGCAGCCAAGAGGCTAAAGAGACCCAGTACTTC.

This chain links TRBV30 with TRBJ1-2; D may be TRBD1 (5 bases). The CDR3 consists of 12 residues. Germline assignment: CDR1 GTSNPN and CDR2 SVGIG (reference sequence). The V end was cut by 4 bases, the J end by 6 bases, with 12 bases between. The CDR3 sequence: CAWMGGSDGYTF. CDR3 coding DNA: TGTGCCTGGATGGGGGGTTCGGATGGCTACACCTTC.

The V call is TRBV5-1, the J call TRBJ2-7; D uncertain. Germline V gives CDR1 SGHRS, CDR2 YFSETQ. V gave up 0 bases and J gave up 2 bases, with 15 bases separating them. This CDR3 has 16 residues. The CDR3 nucleotides are TGCGCCAGCAGCTTGGCCTCTGGAGAGGTGGCCTACGAGCAGTACTTC. Protein product: CASSLASGEVAYEQYF.

The chain has TRBV11-3 and TRBJ2-7; 10 bases agree with TRBD1. Germline V lookup: CDR1 SGHNT, CDR2 YENEEA. This CDR3 has 14 residues. The J segment lost 5 bases and the V segment lost 6 bases, leaving 7 bases of the junction unmatched. CDR3: CASSHRDRGHEQYF. The CDR3 coding sequence is TGTGCCAGCAGTCACCGGGACAGGGGCCACGAGCAGTACTTC.

The chain recombines TRBV6-2 or TRBV6-3 with TRBJ1-2; 7 nucleotides align to TRBD1. The CDR3 spans 13 residues. Trimming cost V 7 bases and J 8 bases; bases outside gene matches: 10. Germline CDR1 is MNHEY and CDR2 is SVGEGT. DNA for the CDR3: TGTGCCAGCACCCCTGACAGGGTCTCCGGCTACACCTTC. Encoded protein: CASTPDRVSGYTF.

The chain combines TRBV6-5 with TRBJ1-2; D is unclear. Germline CDR1 reads MNHEY; CDR2 reads SVGAGI. The ends were cut back, 2 bases at V and 3 bases at J, with 13 bases in the middle. The length of the CDR3 is 15 residues. This CDR3 is CASSYSATWDYGYTF. The CDR3, as DNA: TGTGCCAGCAGTTACAGCGCGACGTGGGACTATGGCTACACCTTC.

The chain is built from TRBV25-1 and TRBJ2-7; 11 bases align to TRBD2. J gave up 4 bases and V 0 bases, and 5 bases lay outside the gene matches. The germline V gene encodes CDR1 MGHDK and CDR2 SYGVNS. The length of the CDR3 is 16 residues. The CDR3 nucleotides are TGTGCCAGCAGTGAATACGGACTAGCGGGTGGTTACGAGCAGTACTTC. Translation gives CASSEYGLAGGYEQYF.

The rearrangement links TRBV3-1 (or the pseudogene TRBV3-2) to TRBJ2-5; no reliable D call. This CDR3 has 14 amino acids. CDR1 and CDR2 from the germline V gene are LGHDT and YNNKEL (reference sequence). Trimming cost V 0 bases and J 1 base, with 6 bases left between them. In DNA, the CDR3 is TGTGCCAGCAGCCAAGATGATGGCCAAGAGACCCAGTACTTC. This gives the protein CASSQDDGQETQYF.

In its sample, this clone was seen once. This chain uses TRBV6-5 with TRBJ1-2; 7 bases agree with TRBD1. This CDR3 spans 15 amino acids. Germline lookup yields CDR1 MNHEY and CDR2 SVGAGI. The V gene end was trimmed by 3 bases and the J gene end by 8 bases; junction bases not matched to a gene: 12. CDR3 in amino acids: CASSYSGQTGYGYTF. The CDR3 bases are TGTGCCAGCAGTTATAGTGGCCAGACAGGGTACGGCTACACCTTC.

The gene calls are TRBV4-2 and TRBJ1-3, with 7 positions matching TRBD1. V lost 3 bases to trimming and J lost 4 bases; unmatched junction nucleotides: 12. CDR3 size: 17 residues. CDR1 is LGHNA, CDR2 YNFKEQ, per germline. CDR3 coding DNA: TGTGCCAGCAGCCACCTCCCTCGGGACAGCTCAGGAAACACCATATATTTT. Translation: CASSHLPRDSSGNTIYF.

The V and J genes are TRBV11-2 and TRBJ1-2; D perhaps matches TRBD1 (5 bases). CDR3 size: 12 residues. Trimming pared 2 bases from V and 8 bases from J, leaving 9 bases between. Germline assignment: CDR1 SGHAT and CDR2 FQNNGV. CDR3 nucleotides: TGTGCCAGCAGCTTAAGCAGGGCGGGCTACACCTTC. Translated: CASSLSRAGYTF.

The chain uses TRBV28 and TRBJ1-5; D gene uncertain. Germline V lookup: CDR1 MDHEN, CDR2 SYDVKM. The length of the CDR3 is 15 residues. V lost 7 bases and J lost 0, with 13 bases in between. The CDR3 sequence is CASTNRGGSNQPQHF. Written as DNA, the CDR3 is TGTGCCAGCACCAACCGGGGTGGTAGCAATCAGCCCCAGCATTTT.

The chain's CDR3 is CASSHGTLGLYGYTF. The CDR3 DNA is TGTGCCAGCAGCCACGGGACGCTTGGACTCTATGGCTACACCTTC. J is TRBJ1-2 and V is TRBV2; tentative D call: TRBD1 (5 bases). Germline CDR1 SNHLY, CDR2 FYNNEI. V was cut by 6 bases and J by 4 bases, with 18 bases left in between. The CDR3 length is 15 residues.

This clone has a single count. The chain links TRBV5-6 to TRBJ2-3; 10 nucleotides agree with TRBD2. CDR1 SGHDT and CDR2 YYEEEE come from the germline V gene. V shed 0 bases, J shed 2 bases, and the junction held 6 bases outside the gene matches. CDR3 size: 17 residues. The CDR3 spells CASSLAGLAGATDTQYF. The CDR3 coding sequence is TGTGCCAGCAGCTTGGCGGGGCTAGCGGGGGCCACAGATACGCAGTATTTT.

The chain couples TRBV6-5 to TRBJ1-1; weak D call: TRBD1 (6 bases). Trimming removed 7 bases at V and 4 bases at J, with 13 bases between. The CDR3 spans 13 residues. The germline CDR1 and CDR2 sequences are MNHEY and SVGAGI. The CDR3 region is CASTNRDGTEAFF. CDR3 DNA: TGTGCCAGCACTAACAGGGATGGCACTGAAGCTTTCTTT.

This chain links TRBV24-1 with TRBJ2-5; 7 bases match TRBD1. The J segment lost 7 bases and the V segment lost 4 bases, leaving 11 bases of the junction unmatched. Germline loops: CDR1 KGHDR, CDR2 SFDVKD. This CDR3 has 15 amino acids. The DNA for the CDR3 is TGTGCCACCAGTGACCCCCGGGACAGCCGGTCGACCCAGTACTTC. Its protein is CATSDPRDSRSTQYF.

The J gene is TRBJ1-5, the V gene TRBV12-5; TRBD1 agrees at 8 bases. V dropped 4 bases and J dropped 3; count of bases not matched to a gene: 5. Per germline, CDR1 LGHNT and CDR2 FRNRAP. The CDR3 is made up of 15 amino acids. Here the CDR3 reads CASGSGQVINQPQHF. Written as DNA, the CDR3 is TGTGCTAGTGGTTCGGGACAGGTGATCAATCAGCCCCAGCATTTT.

The CDR3 here is CASSSGLWYNEQFF. Here the CDR3 DNA reads TGTGCCAGCAGCTCTGGTCTCTGGTACAATGAGCAGTTCTTC. V and J are TRBV4-2 and TRBJ2-1; D uncertain. Deletions cut 5 bases from V and 4 bases from J, with 12 bases between. Germline V gives CDR1 LGHNA, CDR2 YNFKEQ. The CDR3 runs to 14 residues.

The sample holds one count of this clone. The chain combines TRBV2 with TRBJ1-4; D gene unclear. Germline V lookup: CDR1 SNHLY, CDR2 FYNNEI. The CDR3 spans 14 residues. Trimming pared 4 bases from V and 2 bases from J, leaving 8 bases between. For the CDR3, the DNA is TGTGCCAGCAGTGGAGGGCCTACTAATGAAAAACTGTTTTTT. It encodes CASSGGPTNEKLFF. Looking up the rest from reference TRBV2 and TRBJ1-4 gives the full variable domain: EPEVTQTPSHQVTQMGQEVILRCVPISNHLYFYWYRQILGQKVEFLVSFYNNEISEKSEIFDDQFSVERPDGSNFTLKIRSTKLEDSAMYFCASSGGPTNEKLFFGSGTQLSVL.

This clone showed up just once. The chain joins TRBV21-1 to TRBJ2-5; the D segment call TRBD2 is taken from the table without a DNA check. TRBV21-1 is annotated as a pseudogene. The CDR3 loop spans 14 amino acids. In DNA, the CDR3 is TGTGCCAGCACCGAAGGGGGGGTGTTTGAGACCCAGTACTTC. Amino acids: CASTEGGVFETQYF.

This chain connects TRBV7-3 to TRBJ1-2; perhaps TRBD1 as D (5 bases). The V end lost 1 base, the J end lost 8 bases, and 11 bases lay between the germline ends. Germline lookup yields CDR1 SGHTA and CDR2 FQGTGA. This CDR3 has 13 amino acids. CDR3 protein: CASSLMQGLGYTF. The DNA for the CDR3 is TGTGCCAGCAGCTTAATGCAGGGTTTAGGCTACACCTTC.